Below, one T cell receptor beta chain is given with its context. Its antigen remains unknown. Germline assignment: CDR1 KGHSH and CDR2 LQKENI. The CDR3 is made up of 15 amino acids. V lost 2 bases to trimming and J lost 4 bases; unmatched junction nucleotides: 7. The source of the sample is a study of early stage breast cancer tumors. Overall study: Most invasive tumors, about 75% of the 16, were ER+/PR+/HER2-.

Here immunoSEQ multiplex PCR was the method, and the copy in TCRdb shows in-frame clones only, minus some. The sample has around 78,000 clones; approximately 79% are singletons. General observations from the study: Compared with adjacent normal breast, tumors showed about 2.4-fold denser, more clonal T cells. Enriched TCRB sequences shared across patients were mostly commonly generated sequences. Tumor and normal breast were distinguished via blood comparison in about 90% of the 16 patients.

The receptor was isolated from a person in their sixties or seventies with breast cancer. The chain is built from TRBV18 and TRBJ2-7; 8 positions agree with TRBD1. Sequenced: blood. In DNA, the CDR3 is TGTGCCAGCTCACCAAAGACAGGGGACGTATACGAGCAGTACTTC. This sequence encodes CASSPKTGDVYEQYF.